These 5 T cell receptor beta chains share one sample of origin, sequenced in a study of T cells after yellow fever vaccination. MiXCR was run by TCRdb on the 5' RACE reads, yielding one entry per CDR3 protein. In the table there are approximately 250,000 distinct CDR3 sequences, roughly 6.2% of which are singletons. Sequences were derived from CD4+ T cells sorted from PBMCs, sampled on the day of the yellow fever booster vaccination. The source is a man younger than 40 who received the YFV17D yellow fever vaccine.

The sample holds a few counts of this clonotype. CDR3 loop: CASSFSRSPAQPQHF. The CDR3 region has the DNA TGTGCCAGCAGCTTCAGTAGATCCCCGGCCCAGCCCCAGCATTTT. This sequence joins TRBV5-6 and TRBJ1-5; the D is unclear. Per germline, CDR1 SGHDT and CDR2 YYEEEE. Trimming cost V 2 bases and J 7 bases, with 16 bases left between them. The CDR3 has 15 residues.

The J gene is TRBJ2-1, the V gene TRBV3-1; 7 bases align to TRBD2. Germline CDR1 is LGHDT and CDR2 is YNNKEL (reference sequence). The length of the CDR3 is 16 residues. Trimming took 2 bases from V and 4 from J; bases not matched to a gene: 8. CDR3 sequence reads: CASSQTLAATYNEQFF. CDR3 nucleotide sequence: TGTGCCAGCAGCCAAACCCTAGCGGCTACTTACAATGAGCAGTTCTTC.

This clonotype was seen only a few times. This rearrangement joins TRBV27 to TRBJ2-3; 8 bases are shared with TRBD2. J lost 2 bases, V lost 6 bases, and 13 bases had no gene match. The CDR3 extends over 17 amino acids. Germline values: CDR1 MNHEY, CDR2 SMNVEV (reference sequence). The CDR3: CASSSPTGLEYTDTQYF. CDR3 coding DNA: TGTGCCAGCAGCTCACCAACGGGACTAGAGTACACAGATACGCAGTATTTT.

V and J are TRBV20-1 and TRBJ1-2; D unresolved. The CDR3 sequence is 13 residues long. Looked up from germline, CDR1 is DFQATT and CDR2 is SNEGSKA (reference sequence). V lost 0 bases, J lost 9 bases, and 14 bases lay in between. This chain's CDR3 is CSARDLGRSSYTF. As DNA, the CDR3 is TGCAGTGCTAGAGATCTAGGCCGGTCAAGCTACACCTTC.

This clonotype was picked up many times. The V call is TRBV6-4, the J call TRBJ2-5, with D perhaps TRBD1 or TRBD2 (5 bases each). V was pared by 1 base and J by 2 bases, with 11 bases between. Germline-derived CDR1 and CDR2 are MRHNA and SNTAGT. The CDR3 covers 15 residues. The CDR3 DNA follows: TGTGCCAGCAGTGACTGGGACGGGGCGCAAGAGACCCAGTACTTC. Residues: CASSDWDGAQETQYF.